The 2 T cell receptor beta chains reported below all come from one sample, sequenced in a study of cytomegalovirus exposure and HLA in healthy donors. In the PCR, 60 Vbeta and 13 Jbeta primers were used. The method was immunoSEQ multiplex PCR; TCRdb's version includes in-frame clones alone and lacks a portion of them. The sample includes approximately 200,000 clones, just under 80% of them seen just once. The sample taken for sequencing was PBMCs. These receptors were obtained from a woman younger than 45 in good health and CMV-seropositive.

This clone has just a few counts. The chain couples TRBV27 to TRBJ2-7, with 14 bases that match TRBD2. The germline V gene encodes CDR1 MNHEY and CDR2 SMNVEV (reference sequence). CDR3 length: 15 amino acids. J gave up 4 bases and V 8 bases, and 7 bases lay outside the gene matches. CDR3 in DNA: TGTGCCAGCCGAGGGACTAGCGGGAGACTATACGAGCAGTACTTC. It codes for CASRGTSGRLYEQYF.

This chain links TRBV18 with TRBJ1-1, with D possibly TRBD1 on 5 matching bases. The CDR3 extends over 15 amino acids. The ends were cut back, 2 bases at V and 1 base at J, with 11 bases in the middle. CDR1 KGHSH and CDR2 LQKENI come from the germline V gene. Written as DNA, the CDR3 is TGTGCCAGCTCACCATTTAGGGACTCGAACACTGAAGCTTTCTTT. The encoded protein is CASSPFRDSNTEAFF. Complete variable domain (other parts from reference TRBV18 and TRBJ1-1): NAGVMQNPRHLVRRRGQEARLRCSPMKGHSHVYWYRQLPEEGLKFMVYLQKENIIDESGMPKERFSAEFPKEGPSILRIQQVVRGDSAAYFCASSPFRDSNTEAFFGQGTRLTVV.